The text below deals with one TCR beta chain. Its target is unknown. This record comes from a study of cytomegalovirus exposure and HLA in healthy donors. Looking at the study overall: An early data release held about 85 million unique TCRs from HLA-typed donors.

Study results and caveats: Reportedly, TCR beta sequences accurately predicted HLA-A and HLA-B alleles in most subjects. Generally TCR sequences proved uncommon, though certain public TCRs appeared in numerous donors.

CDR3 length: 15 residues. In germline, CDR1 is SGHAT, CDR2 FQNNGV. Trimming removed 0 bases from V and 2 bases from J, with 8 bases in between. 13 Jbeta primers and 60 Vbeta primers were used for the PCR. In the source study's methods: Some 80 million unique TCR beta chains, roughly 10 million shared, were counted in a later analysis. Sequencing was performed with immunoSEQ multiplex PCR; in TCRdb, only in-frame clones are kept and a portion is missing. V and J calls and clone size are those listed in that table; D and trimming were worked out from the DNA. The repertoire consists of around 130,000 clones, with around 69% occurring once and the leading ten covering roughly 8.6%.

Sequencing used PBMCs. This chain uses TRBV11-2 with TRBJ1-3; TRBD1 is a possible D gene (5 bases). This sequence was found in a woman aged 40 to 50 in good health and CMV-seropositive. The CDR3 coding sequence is TGTGCCAGCAGCTTAGAAGGCAGGGCTGGAAACACCATATATTTT. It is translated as CASSLEGRAGNTIYF. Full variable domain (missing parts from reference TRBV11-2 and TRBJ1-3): EAGVAQSPRYKIIEKRQSVAFWCNPISGHATLYWYQQILGQGPKLLIQFQNNGVVDDSQLPKDRFSAERLKGVDSTLKIQPAKLEDSAVYLCASSLEGRAGNTIYFGEGSWLTVV.